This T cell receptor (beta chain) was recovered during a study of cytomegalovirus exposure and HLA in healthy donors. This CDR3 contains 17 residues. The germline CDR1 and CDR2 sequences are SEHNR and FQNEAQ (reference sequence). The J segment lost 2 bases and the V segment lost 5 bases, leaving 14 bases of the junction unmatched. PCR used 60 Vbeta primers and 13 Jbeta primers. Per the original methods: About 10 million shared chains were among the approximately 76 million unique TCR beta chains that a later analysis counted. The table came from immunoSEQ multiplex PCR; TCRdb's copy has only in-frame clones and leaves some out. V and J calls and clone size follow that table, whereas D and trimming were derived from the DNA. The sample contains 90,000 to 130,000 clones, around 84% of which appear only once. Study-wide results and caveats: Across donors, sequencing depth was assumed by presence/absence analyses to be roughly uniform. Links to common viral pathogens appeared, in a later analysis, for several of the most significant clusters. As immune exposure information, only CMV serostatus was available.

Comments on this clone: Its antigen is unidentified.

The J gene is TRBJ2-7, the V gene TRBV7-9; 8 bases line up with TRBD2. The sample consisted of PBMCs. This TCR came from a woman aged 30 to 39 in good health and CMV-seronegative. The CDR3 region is CASSPRTALADTYEQYF. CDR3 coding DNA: TGTGCCAGCAGCCCACGCACGGCACTAGCGGATACCTACGAGCAGTACTTC. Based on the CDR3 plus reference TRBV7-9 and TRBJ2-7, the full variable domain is DTGVSQNPRHKITKRGQNVTFRCDPISEHNRLYWYRQTLGQGPEFLTYFQNEAQLEKSRLLSDRFSAERPKGSFSTLEIQRTEQGDSAMYLCASSPRTALADTYEQYFGPGTRLTVT.